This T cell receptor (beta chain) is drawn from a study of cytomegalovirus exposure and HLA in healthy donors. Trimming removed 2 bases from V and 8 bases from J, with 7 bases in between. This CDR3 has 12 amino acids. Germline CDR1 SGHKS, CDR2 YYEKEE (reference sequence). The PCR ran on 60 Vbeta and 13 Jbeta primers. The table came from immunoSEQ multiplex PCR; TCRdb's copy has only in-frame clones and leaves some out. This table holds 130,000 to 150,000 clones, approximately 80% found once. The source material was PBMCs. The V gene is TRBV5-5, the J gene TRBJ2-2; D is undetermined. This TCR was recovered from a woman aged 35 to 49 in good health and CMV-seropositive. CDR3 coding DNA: TGTGCCAGCAGCTTTGAGTGGGGGGAGCTGTTTTTT. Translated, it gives CASSFEWGELFF.